This entry describes one TCR beta chain. Sequencing was performed with immunoSEQ multiplex PCR; in TCRdb, only in-frame clones are kept and a portion is missing. This table has approximately 210,000 clones, 86% appearing once. Trimming removed 2 bases from V and 1 base from J; junction bases left unmatched: 5. This CDR3 comprises 15 residues. Germline CDR1 reads SGHAT; CDR2 reads FQDESV (reference sequence). This sample stems from a study of blood T cell repertoires in COVID-19. Study details: The United States, Italy and Spain provided the acute and convalescent COVID-19 samples. The analysed material was cDNA or gDNA that came from T cells, B-cell-depleted T cells, or PBMCs.

The sample was peripheral blood. This TCR came from a woman in her sixties or seventies with acute or convalescent COVID-19. This sequence joins TRBV11-1 and TRBJ2-7, with 7 nucleotides matching TRBD1. This CDR3 reads CASSLIPGQSYEQYF. CDR3 nucleotide sequence: TGTGCCAGCAGCTTAATACCGGGACAGTCCTACGAGCAGTACTTC.